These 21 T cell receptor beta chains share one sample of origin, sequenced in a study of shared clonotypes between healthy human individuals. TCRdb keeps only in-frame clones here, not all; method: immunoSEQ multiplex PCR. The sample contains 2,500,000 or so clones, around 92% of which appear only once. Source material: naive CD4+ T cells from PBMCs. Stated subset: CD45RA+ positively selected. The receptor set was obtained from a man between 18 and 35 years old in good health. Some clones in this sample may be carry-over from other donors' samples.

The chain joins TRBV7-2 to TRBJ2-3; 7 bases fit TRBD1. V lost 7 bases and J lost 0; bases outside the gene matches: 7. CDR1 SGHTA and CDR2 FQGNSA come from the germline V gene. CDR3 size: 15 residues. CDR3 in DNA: TGTGCCAGCACCCCAGGGGGAGCTAGCACAGATACGCAGTATTTT. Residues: CASTPGGASTDTQYF.

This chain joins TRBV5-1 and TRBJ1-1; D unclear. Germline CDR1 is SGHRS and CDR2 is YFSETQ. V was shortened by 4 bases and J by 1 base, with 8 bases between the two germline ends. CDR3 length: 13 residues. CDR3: CASSPTWNTEAFF. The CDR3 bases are TGCGCCAGCAGCCCCACTTGGAACACTGAAGCTTTCTTT.

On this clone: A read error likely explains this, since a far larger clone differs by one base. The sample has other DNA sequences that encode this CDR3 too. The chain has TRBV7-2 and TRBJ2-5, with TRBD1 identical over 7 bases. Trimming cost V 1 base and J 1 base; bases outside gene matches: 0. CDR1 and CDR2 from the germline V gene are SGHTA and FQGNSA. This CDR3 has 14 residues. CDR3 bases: TGTGCCAGCAGCTTAGGACAGGGCCAAGAGACCCAGTACTTC. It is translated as CASSLGQGQETQYF. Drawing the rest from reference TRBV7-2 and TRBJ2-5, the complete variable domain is GAGVSQSPSNKVTEKGKDVELRCDPISGHTALYWYRQSLGQGLEFLIYFQGNSAPDKSGLPSDRFSAERTGGSVSTLTIQRTQQEDSAVYLCASSLGQGQETQYFGPGTRLLVL.

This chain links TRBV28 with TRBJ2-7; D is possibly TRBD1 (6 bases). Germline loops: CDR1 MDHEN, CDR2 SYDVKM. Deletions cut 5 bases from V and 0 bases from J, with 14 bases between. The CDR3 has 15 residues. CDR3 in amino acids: CASSPPGQNSYEQYF. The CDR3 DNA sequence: TGTGCCAGCAGTCCGCCCGGACAGAACTCCTACGAGCAGTACTTC. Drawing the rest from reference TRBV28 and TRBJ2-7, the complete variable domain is DVKVTQSSRYLVKRTGEKVFLECVQDMDHENMFWYRQDPGLGLRLIYFSYDVKMKEKGDIPEGYSVSREKKERFSLILESASTNQTSMYLCASSPPGQNSYEQYFGPGTRLTVT.

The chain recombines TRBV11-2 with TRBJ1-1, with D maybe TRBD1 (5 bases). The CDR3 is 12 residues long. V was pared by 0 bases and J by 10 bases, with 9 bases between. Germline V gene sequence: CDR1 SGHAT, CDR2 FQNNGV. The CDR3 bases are TGTGCCAGCAGCTTAGATTTGGGGGGAGCTTTCTTT. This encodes CASSLDLGGAFF.

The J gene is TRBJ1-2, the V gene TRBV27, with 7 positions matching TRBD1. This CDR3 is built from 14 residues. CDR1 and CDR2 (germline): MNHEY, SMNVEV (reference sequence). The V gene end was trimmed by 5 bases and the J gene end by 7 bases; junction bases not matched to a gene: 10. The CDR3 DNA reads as TGTGCCAGCAGTCTACGACAGGGCCTGAGTGGCTACACCTTC. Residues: CASSLRQGLSGYTF.

The CDR3 protein is CSVETTPRSTGELFF. The CDR3 DNA reads TGCAGCGTTGAAACGACGCCGCGGAGCACCGGGGAGCTGTTTTTT. This chain joins TRBV29-1 and TRBJ2-2; D ambiguous. Germline V lookup: CDR1 SQVTM, CDR2 ANQGSEA. This CDR3 contains 15 residues. V shed 2 bases and J shed 4 bases, with 14 bases lying between them.

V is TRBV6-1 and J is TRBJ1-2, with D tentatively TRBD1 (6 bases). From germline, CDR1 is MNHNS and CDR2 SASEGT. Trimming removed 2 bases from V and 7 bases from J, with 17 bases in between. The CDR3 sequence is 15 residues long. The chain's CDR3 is CASSESWGHGVGYTF. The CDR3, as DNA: TGTGCCAGCAGTGAATCCTGGGGACATGGTGTTGGCTACACCTTC.

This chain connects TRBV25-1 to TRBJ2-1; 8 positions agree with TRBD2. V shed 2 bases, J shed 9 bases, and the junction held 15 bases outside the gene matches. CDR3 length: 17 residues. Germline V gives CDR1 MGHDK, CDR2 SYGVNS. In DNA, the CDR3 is TGTGCCAGCAGTGAACTAGCCCCGGGACTAGGGGGGGGTGAGCAGTTCTTC. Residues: CASSELAPGLGGGEQFF.

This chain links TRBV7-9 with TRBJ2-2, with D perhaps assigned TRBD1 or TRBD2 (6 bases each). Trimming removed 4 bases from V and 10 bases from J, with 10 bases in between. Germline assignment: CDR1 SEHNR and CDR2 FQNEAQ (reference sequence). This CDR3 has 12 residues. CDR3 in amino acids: CASSSGGQELFF. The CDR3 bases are TGTGCCAGCAGCTCCGGGGGACAGGAGCTGTTTTTT.

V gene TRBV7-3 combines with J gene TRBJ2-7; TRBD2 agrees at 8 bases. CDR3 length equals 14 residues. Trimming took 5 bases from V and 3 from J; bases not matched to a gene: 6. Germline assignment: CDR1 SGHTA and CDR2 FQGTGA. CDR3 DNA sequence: TGTGCCAGCAGCCCGGGACTAGAGATCTACGAGCAGTACTTC. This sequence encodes CASSPGLEIYEQYF.

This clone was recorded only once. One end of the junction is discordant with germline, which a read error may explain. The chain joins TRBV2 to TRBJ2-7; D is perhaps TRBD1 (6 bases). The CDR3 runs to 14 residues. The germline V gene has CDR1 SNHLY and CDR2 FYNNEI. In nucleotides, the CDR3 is TGTGCCAGCAAGCGGACAGTGGTCTCCCACGAGCAGTACTTC. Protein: CASKRTVVSHEQYF.

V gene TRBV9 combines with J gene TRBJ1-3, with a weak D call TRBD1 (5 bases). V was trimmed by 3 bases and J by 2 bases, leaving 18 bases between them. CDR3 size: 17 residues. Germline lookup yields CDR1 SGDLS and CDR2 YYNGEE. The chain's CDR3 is CASSGAGRGSPGNTIYF. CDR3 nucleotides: TGTGCCAGCAGCGGGGCCGGAAGGGGCAGTCCTGGAAACACCATATATTTT. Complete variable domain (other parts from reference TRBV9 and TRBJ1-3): DSGVTQTPKHLITATGQRVTLRCSPRSGDLSVYWYQQSLDQGLQFLIQYYNGEERAKGNILERFSAQQFPDLHSELNLSSLELGDSALYFCASSGAGRGSPGNTIYFGEGSWLTVV.

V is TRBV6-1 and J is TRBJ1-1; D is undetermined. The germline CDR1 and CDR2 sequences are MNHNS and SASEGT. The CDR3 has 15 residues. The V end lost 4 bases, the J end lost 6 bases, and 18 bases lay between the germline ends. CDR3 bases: TGTGCCAGCAGTGCGACTCCGGGGATTGGGGCTGAAGCTTTCTTT. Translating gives CASSATPGIGAEAFF.

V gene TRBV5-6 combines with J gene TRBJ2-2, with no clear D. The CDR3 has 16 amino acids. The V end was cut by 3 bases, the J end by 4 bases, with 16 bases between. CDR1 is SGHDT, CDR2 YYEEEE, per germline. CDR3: CASSSPLTVPTGELFF. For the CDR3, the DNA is TGTGCCAGCAGCTCCCCCCTGACGGTGCCCACCGGGGAGCTGTTTTTT.

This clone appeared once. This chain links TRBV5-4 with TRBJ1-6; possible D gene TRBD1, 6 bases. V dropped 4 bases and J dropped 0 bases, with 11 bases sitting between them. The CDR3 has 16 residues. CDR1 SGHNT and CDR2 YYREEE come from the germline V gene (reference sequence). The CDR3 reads CASSQPGASYNSPLHF. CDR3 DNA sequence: TGTGCCAGCAGCCAGCCAGGGGCCTCCTATAATTCACCCCTCCACTTT.

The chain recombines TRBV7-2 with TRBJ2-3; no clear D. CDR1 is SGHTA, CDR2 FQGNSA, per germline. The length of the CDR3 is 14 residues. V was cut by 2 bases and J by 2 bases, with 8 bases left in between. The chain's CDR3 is CASSLRRLTDTQYF. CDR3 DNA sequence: TGTGCCAGCAGCTTAAGGCGCCTCACAGATACGCAGTATTTT.

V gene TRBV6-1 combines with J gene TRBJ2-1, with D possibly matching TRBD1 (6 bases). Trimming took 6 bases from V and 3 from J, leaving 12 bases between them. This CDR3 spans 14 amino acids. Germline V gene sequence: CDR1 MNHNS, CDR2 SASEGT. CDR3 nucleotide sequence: TGTGCCAGCAGGAGAGGGGACAACTACAATGAGCAGTTCTTC. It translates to CASRRGDNYNEQFF.

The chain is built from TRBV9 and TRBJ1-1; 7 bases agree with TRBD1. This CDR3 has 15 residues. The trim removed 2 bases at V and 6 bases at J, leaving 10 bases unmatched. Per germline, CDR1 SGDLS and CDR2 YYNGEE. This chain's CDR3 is CASSVLMTGFAEAFF. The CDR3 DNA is TGTGCCAGCAGCGTCTTAATGACAGGGTTTGCTGAAGCTTTCTTT.

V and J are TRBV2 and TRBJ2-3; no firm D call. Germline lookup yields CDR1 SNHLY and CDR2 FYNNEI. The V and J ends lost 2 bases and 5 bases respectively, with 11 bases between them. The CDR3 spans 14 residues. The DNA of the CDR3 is TGTGCCAGCAGTGAAAGGACGAACAAAGATACGCAGTATTTT. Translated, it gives CASSERTNKDTQYF. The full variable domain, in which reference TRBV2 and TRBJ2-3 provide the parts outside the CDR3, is EPEVTQTPSHQVTQMGQEVILRCVPISNHLYFYWYRQILGQKVEFLVSFYNNEISEKSEIFDDQFSVERPDGSNFTLKIRSTKLEDSAMYFCASSERTNKDTQYFGPGTRLTVL.

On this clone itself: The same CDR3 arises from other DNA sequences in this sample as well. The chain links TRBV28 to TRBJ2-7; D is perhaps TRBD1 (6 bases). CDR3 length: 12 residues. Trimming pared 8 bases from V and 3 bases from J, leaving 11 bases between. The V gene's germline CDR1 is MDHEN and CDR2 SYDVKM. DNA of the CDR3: TGTGCCAGCTCCCAGACAGGCTACGAGCAGTACTTC. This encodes CASSQTGYEQYF.